This T cell receptor beta chain is from a study of sequential checkpoint blockade in melanoma. As for the study in general: Randomization was 1:1 between first-line nivolumab→ipilimumab and ipilimumab→nivolumab. Maintenance nivolumab came after either treatment sequence.

As to treatment: randomized to nivolumab then ipilimumab (arm A) or the reverse (arm B). DNA-damaging chemotherapy had not been given to any patient beforehand. Sorted cells were live CD3+CD8+, lacking CD19 and CD56, from PBMCs. Data came from immunoSEQ multiplex PCR; TCRdb stores just in-frame clones and leaves some out. Counted here are some 20,000 clones, around 72% occurring once; the ten biggest clones make up less than 50%. The trim removed 5 bases at V and 3 bases at J, leaving 6 bases unmatched. CDR1 is SGHTA and CDR2 is FQGNSA in the germline V gene. CDR3 size: 15 residues. The chain employs TRBV7-2 and TRBJ2-7; 11 bases match TRBD2. The specimen was CD8+ T cells sorted from blood (inferred from file names), collected from a patient given nivolumab and ipilimumab in sequence. The receptor's source is a human donor with melanoma. The CDR3 coding sequence is TGTGCCAGCAGCCTTGGGACTAGCGGCATCTACGAGCAGTACTTC. Residues: CASSLGTSGIYEQYF.